This T cell receptor (beta chain) was sequenced in a study of CD8+ T cells in alopecia areata. RNA was isolated and reverse transcribed to cDNA, the sequencing template. The data were produced by immunoSEQ multiplex PCR, yet TCRdb's version contains in-frame clones alone and is incomplete. The data show 120,000 or so clones, 58% seen once. The CDR3 sequence is 15 residues long. CDR1 is MNHNY and CDR2 is SVGAGI in the germline V gene (reference sequence). After removal of 0 bases from V and 6 bases from J, the junction contained 5 bases not matched to a gene. Sequencing was performed on CD4+ T cells sorted from blood, taken at week 0. The chain is built from TRBV6-6 and TRBJ2-1, with 7 bases lining up with TRBD1. The origin of this receptor is a human donor with alopecia areata. CDR3 bases: TGTGCCAGCAGTTACTCGGGACAGCTACTCAATGAGCAGTTCTTC. It encodes CASSYSGQLLNEQFF.